The 20 T cell receptor beta chains below were found in one sample sequenced in a study of T cell repertoires in cytomegalovirus infection. One entry per CDR3 protein results from TCRdb running MiXCR on the reads. The sample comprises approximately 400,000 distinct CDR3 sequences, approximately 33% of which are singletons, and roughly 13% rests with the top ten. The sequencing sample was made of PBMCs. These receptors all stem from a human donor in good health (CMV status not recorded). Some clones in this sample may be carry-over from other donors' samples.

This clonotype was counted at least ten times. V is TRBV11-2 and J is TRBJ2-1, with 9 bases lining up with TRBD1. V trimming: 4 bases; J trimming: 8 bases; junction bases outside the gene matches: 9. This CDR3 is built from 15 residues. Germline V gene sequence: CDR1 SGHAT, CDR2 FQNNGV. CDR3 amino acids: CASSSWGTGRDEQFF. In DNA, the CDR3 is TGTGCCAGCAGCTCGTGGGGGACAGGGCGCGATGAGCAGTTCTTC.

This clonotype was recorded at least ten times. The chain has TRBV7-6 and TRBJ2-3; D unresolved. The V gene lost 6 bases and the J gene lost 0 bases, with 13 bases spanning the gap. Per the germline V gene, CDR1 is SGHVS and CDR2 is FNYEAQ. The CDR3 has 15 amino acids. The CDR3 is CASRSTHSSTDTQYF. In DNA, the CDR3 is TGTGCCAGCAGGTCCACCCATTCTAGCACAGATACGCAGTATTTT.

As for this clonotype: A clone one base away is much larger, so this may be a read error. The chain carries TRBV7-6 and TRBJ2-5; either TRBD1 or TRBD2 may supply D (5 bases each). Looked up from germline, CDR1 is SGHVS and CDR2 is FNYEAQ. The CDR3 runs 16 residues. Deletions cut 3 bases from V and 1 base from J, with 15 bases between. For the CDR3, the DNA is TGTGCCAGCAGCTTTACCCGGGACGAAATCCAAGAGACCCAGTACTTC. Translated, it gives CASSFTRDEIQETQYF.

This clonotype occurred many times. The junction departs from germline at one end; a sequencing error may be responsible. The chain has TRBV28 and TRBJ1-3; D ambiguous. Germline lookup yields CDR1 MDHEN and CDR2 SYDVKM. The CDR3 extends over 14 amino acids. The CDR3 DNA sequence: TGCGCCAGCAGCTTGGAAGGGACTGGAAACACCATATATTTT. Its protein is CASSLEGTGNTIYF.

This clonotype was counted only a few times. The rearrangement uses TRBV7-4 and TRBJ2-5; TRBD2 aligns across 9 bases. The CDR3 loop spans 16 amino acids. The V segment lost 1 base and the J segment 1 base; nucleotides outside the gene matches: 4. Germline assignment: CDR1 SGHVT and CDR2 SQSDAQ. The CDR3 region has the DNA TGTGCCAGCAGCTTAGAAGCGGGGGGCCCCCAAGAGACCCAGTACTTC. Its protein is CASSLEAGGPQETQYF. Full variable domain (remainder filled in from reference TRBV7-4 and TRBJ2-5): GAGVSQSPRYKVAKRGRDVALRCDSISGHVTLYWYRQTLGQGSEVLTYSQSDAQRDKSGRPSGRFSAERPERSVSTLKIQRTEQGDSAVYLCASSLEAGGPQETQYFGPGTRLLVL.

This clonotype was recorded at least ten times. The chain links TRBV6-5 to TRBJ1-3, with 10 bases that match TRBD1. The CDR3 is 15 residues long. Germline CDR1 is MNHEY and CDR2 is SVGAGI. The trim removed 5 bases at V and 0 bases at J, leaving 1 base unmatched. CDR3 protein: CASSRTGGSGNTIYF. As DNA, the CDR3 is TGTGCCAGCAGTCGGACAGGGGGCTCTGGAAACACCATATATTTT.

V and J are TRBV19 and TRBJ1-1; tentatively, D is TRBD1 (6 bases). This CDR3 contains 17 residues. Germline values: CDR1 LNHDA, CDR2 SQIVND (reference sequence). V lost 6 bases to trimming and J lost 2 bases, with 22 bases between them. The CDR3, as DNA: TGTGCCAGTAGAAATCACGGAGTCGGACAGAGTAACACTGAAGCTTTCTTT. This codes for CASRNHGVGQSNTEAFF.

This clonotype was counted a few times. The chain uses TRBV12-3 or TRBV12-4 and TRBJ1-2, with no clear D. The CDR3 is 13 amino acids. Trimming cost V 6 bases and J 4 bases, with 12 bases left between them. The CDR3 sequence: CASSLDDFYGYTF. For the CDR3, the DNA is TGTGCCAGCAGCTTGGACGATTTCTATGGCTACACCTTC.

The table lists this clonotype with a few counts. This chain joins TRBV7-2 and TRBJ2-7, with a possible D match to TRBD1 (7 bases). The CDR3 loop spans 16 amino acids. CDR1 and CDR2 from the germline V gene are SGHTA and FQGNSA. Between the trimmed V and J ends, which lost 5 bases and 0 bases, there was a span of 17 bases. The CDR3 region is CASSPYGGQRSYEQYF. CDR3 in DNA: TGTGCCAGCAGCCCCTACGGGGGACAGCGCTCCTACGAGCAGTACTTC.

The table lists this clonotype with a few counts. The chain carries TRBV15 and TRBJ1-5, with 8 positions matching TRBD1. CDR3 length: 17 residues. Trimming took 3 bases from V and 3 from J; bases not matched to a gene: 10. The germline V gene has CDR1 LNHNV and CDR2 YYDKDF (reference sequence). CDR3 bases: TGTGCCACCAGCAGGTCCCAGGGGGCTAGAGTCAATCAGCCCCAGCATTTT. Encoded protein: CATSRSQGARVNQPQHF.

The chain recombines TRBV6-5 with TRBJ2-2; D not resolved. Germline assignment: CDR1 MNHEY and CDR2 SVGAGI. The CDR3 totals 13 residues. V was clipped by 4 bases and J by 7 bases, with 10 bases between them. Here the CDR3 reads CASSSVWGGELFF. CDR3 nucleotides: TGTGCCAGCAGTTCGGTCTGGGGCGGGGAGCTGTTTTTT.

This clonotype was detected only a few times. The chain carries TRBV6-5 and TRBJ2-5, with D perhaps matching TRBD1 (6 bases). Germline V lookup: CDR1 MNHEY, CDR2 SVGAGI. The CDR3 sequence is 15 residues long. The ends were cut back, 5 bases at V and 5 bases at J, with 18 bases in the middle. CDR3 residues: CASSTTGSTGETQYF. The CDR3 DNA reads as TGTGCCAGCAGTACAACAGGGTCCACCGGGGAGACCCAGTACTTC.

This chain connects TRBV2 to TRBJ1-1; D unclear. Germline CDR1 and CDR2: SNHLY and FYNNEI. The CDR3 runs to 13 residues. Between the trimmed V and J ends, which lost 7 bases and 1 base, there was a span of 10 bases. CDR3 in DNA: TGTGCCAGCACGCCTACTTGGAACACTGAAGCTTTCTTT. It is translated as CASTPTWNTEAFF.

The chain is built from TRBV6-5 and TRBJ1-6; tentative D call: TRBD1 (6 bases). Germline-derived CDR1 and CDR2 are MNHEY and SVGAGI. V gave up 6 bases and J gave up 5 bases, with 17 bases separating them. The CDR3 is made up of 16 amino acids. The CDR3 region is CASRPEGGRHNSPLHF. In DNA, the CDR3 is TGTGCCAGCAGGCCTGAGGGGGGGAGGCATAATTCACCCCTCCACTTT.

V gene TRBV11-2 combines with J gene TRBJ2-2; 8 bases are shared with TRBD1. Trimming took 2 bases from V and 7 from J; bases not matched to a gene: 9. This CDR3 is built from 16 residues. CDR1 and CDR2 (germline): SGHAT, FQNNGV. The CDR3 coding sequence is TGTGCCAGCAGCTTAATCCGGACAGGGATTATCGGGGAGCTGTTTTTT. This encodes CASSLIRTGIIGELFF.

This clonotype has more than one count but fewer than ten. The V call is TRBV6-1, the J call TRBJ2-2; no clear D. The V end lost 5 bases, the J end lost 2 bases, and 15 bases lay between the germline ends. Germline CDR1 is MNHNS and CDR2 is SASEGT. The CDR3 extends over 16 amino acids. The CDR3 nucleotides are TGTGCCAGCAGTTTGAACCCACAACCTAACACCGGGGAGCTGTTTTTT. Translated, it gives CASSLNPQPNTGELFF.

This clonotype was observed a few times. The rearrangement uses TRBV7-9 and TRBJ2-2; TRBD2 is a possible D gene (5 bases). Germline CDR1 reads SEHNR; CDR2 reads FQNEAQ (reference sequence). V was clipped by 5 bases and J by 2 bases, with 15 bases between them. This CDR3 is 16 amino acids long. CDR3 region: CASSPVESGNTGELFF. CDR3 nucleotides: TGTGCCAGCAGCCCAGTGGAGTCGGGAAACACCGGGGAGCTGTTTTTT. Looking up the rest from reference TRBV7-9 and TRBJ2-2 gives the full variable domain: DTGVSQNPRHKITKRGQNVTFRCDPISEHNRLYWYRQTLGQGPEFLTYFQNEAQLEKSRLLSDRFSAERPKGSFSTLEIQRTEQGDSAMYLCASSPVESGNTGELFFGEGSRLTVL.

This clonotype was detected ten times or more. The V gene is TRBV12-3 or TRBV12-4, the J gene TRBJ2-7, with a weak D call TRBD1 (6 bases). CDR3 length: 14 amino acids. Trimming removed 4 bases at V and 0 bases at J, with 10 bases between. The CDR3, as DNA: TGTGCCAGCAGTTGGGACACTCGCTCCTACGAGCAGTACTTC. Its translation is CASSWDTRSYEQYF.

This chain links TRBV29-1 with TRBJ2-5; 7 bases map to TRBD2. CDR3 length equals 14 residues. Germline trimming cut 2 bases from V and 2 bases from J; bases unmatched to any gene: 5. The germline V gene has CDR1 SQVTM and CDR2 ANQGSEA. This CDR3 reads CSVESTRGQETQYF. CDR3 nucleotides: TGCAGCGTTGAATCTACGCGGGGGCAAGAGACCCAGTACTTC.

This clonotype was observed a few times. The chain joins TRBV5-8 to TRBJ1-1; no clear D gene. CDR1 and CDR2 (germline): SGHTS, YDEGEE. V was clipped by 0 bases and J by 7 bases, with 4 bases between them. The CDR3 is made up of 11 amino acids. The CDR3 DNA reads TGTGCCAGCAGCTTGGGGATTGAAGCTTTCTTT. Residues: CASSLGIEAFF.